What follows are 6 T cell receptor beta chains derived from one specimen sequenced in a study of T cell clones after liver transplantation. Measured with immunoSEQ multiplex PCR; TCRdb has only the in-frame clones, and not every one. The sample holds about 60,000 clones, about 64% seen once. Sequencing used CD4+ T cells from blood, obtained before liver transplant. These receptor sequences come from a human donor who received a liver transplant.

This clone was detected only once. The V gene is TRBV18, the J gene TRBJ1-6; 7 nucleotides match TRBD1. CDR3 length: 13 amino acids. Germline lookup yields CDR1 KGHSH and CDR2 LQKENI. J gave up 15 bases and V 3 bases, and 8 bases lay outside the gene matches. The CDR3 region is CASSPRQGQSLHF. CDR3 DNA sequence: TGTGCCAGCTCACCCCGACAGGGTCAGAGCCTCCACTTT.

The CDR3 region is CASSLVGGNSPLHF. Written as DNA, the CDR3 is TGTGCCAGCAGCCTGGTAGGGGGTAATTCACCCCTCCACTTT. The rearrangement uses TRBV5-5 and TRBJ1-6, with TRBD1 as a possible D gene (6 bases). V was clipped by 4 bases and J by 6 bases, with 11 bases between them. This CDR3 has 14 residues. Germline CDR1 is SGHKS and CDR2 is YYEKEE (reference sequence).

In DNA form, the CDR3 reads TGTGCCAGCAGCTTCGGACAGAGGAACACTGAAGCTTTCTTT. Its translation: CASSFGQRNTEAFF. The rearrangement links TRBV5-6 to TRBJ1-1; D might be TRBD1 (6 bases). V was pared by 2 bases and J by 1 base, with 9 bases between. In germline, CDR1 is SGHDT, CDR2 YYEEEE. This CDR3 region has 14 residues.

This chain joins TRBV6-1 and TRBJ2-7; 8 bases are shared with TRBD2. This CDR3 contains 14 residues. The germline CDR1 and CDR2 sequences are MNHNS and SASEGT. Unmatched junction bases numbered 5, after V lost 4 bases and J lost 3 bases. In DNA form, the CDR3 reads TGTGCCAGCAGTGGGGAGGGACTAGGCTACGAGCAGTACTTC. As protein: CASSGEGLGYEQYF.

This chain links TRBV4-1 with TRBJ1-4; a possible D gene is TRBD1 (6 bases). The CDR3 is 14 residues long. The V end was cut by 0 bases, the J end by 7 bases, with 9 bases between. In germline, CDR1 is MGHRA, CDR2 YSYEKL. For the CDR3, the DNA is TGCGCCAGCAGCCAAGACAGGGGTGGTGAAAAACTGTTTTTT. The encoded protein is CASSQDRGGEKLFF.

The J gene is TRBJ1-5, the V gene TRBV6-1; TRBD1 might be the D (6 bases). This CDR3 is 16 amino acids long. The germline CDR1 and CDR2 sequences are MNHNS and SASEGT. V gave up 1 base and J gave up 2 bases, with 12 bases separating them. The CDR3: CASSEVGQPRNQPQHF. The DNA for the CDR3 is TGTGCCAGCAGTGAAGTTGGACAGCCCCGCAATCAGCCCCAGCATTTT.